This T cell receptor (beta chain) was documented in a study of CD8+ T cells in alopecia areata. Overall study findings and caveats: Because one nonresponder was included, the link of baseline CD8+ expansion to response is considered uncertain. Tofacitinib yielded significantly lower scalp clonality and fewer expanded CD8+ clones among the top 100. Throughout tofacitinib, many expanded lesional clones continued to persist in scalp and blood.

It was cDNA, reverse transcribed from extracted RNA, that served as the sequencing template. Using immunoSEQ multiplex PCR, the repertoire was profiled, and TCRdb retains in-frame clones only, with some absent. Found here are approximately 200,000 clones, roughly 64% of them singletons; the top ten hold 5% to 6%. The treatment here: oral pan-JAK inhibitor, 5-10 mg twice daily. Comments on this clone: The target antigen is unknown.

This receptor was identified in a human donor with alopecia areata. The starting material was CD4+ T cells sorted from blood, obtained at week 24, from a patient treated with tofacitinib.

The chain's CDR3 is CASSLGGFAPQHF. For the CDR3, the DNA is TGTGCCAGCAGCTTAGGAGGATTTGCGCCCCAGCATTTT. The gene calls are TRBV7-9 and TRBJ1-5; D remains unclear. The V end lost 1 base, the J end lost 9 bases, and 10 bases lay between the germline ends. From germline, CDR1 is SEHNR and CDR2 FQNEAQ (reference sequence). The CDR3 runs to 13 residues.